These T cell receptor beta chains were read from a single sample in a study of T cells after yellow fever vaccination. TCRdb used MiXCR to reprocess the 5' RACE reads, holding one entry per CDR3 protein. The sample lists over 110,000 distinct CDR3 sequences, 7.7% seen once, with approximately 0.67% in the top ten. Sequencing was performed on CD4+ T cells sorted from PBMCs, taken 5 days after the yellow fever booster vaccination. These receptors originate from a man aged 25 to 45 who received the YFV17D yellow fever vaccine. Each CDR3 is given without its conserved first and last residue. Fields, in order: V gene, clone size, J gene, CDR3 protein. Only some rows state a clone size, as once, few, many or a class for expanded clones.

TRBV12-3/TRBV12-4	many	TRBJ2-7	AGPAEQY
TRBV5-1	many	TRBJ2-1	ASSLAGGSRYNEQF
TRBV7-2	NA	TRBJ2-3	PSSLAVQAGGSADTQY
TRBV7-6	many	TRBJ2-3	ASSLAFDGVDTQY
TRBV14	many	TRBJ2-3	ASSQGTRKY
TRBV20-1	many	TRBJ1-1	SAGGVANTEAF
TRBV10-1	many	TRBJ2-3	ASSESRAGAADTQY
TRBV7-2	many	TRBJ2-6	ASTPGVSGANVLT
TRBV20-1	many	TRBJ2-7	SARASGEEQY
TRBV9	many	TRBJ2-1	ASSVTTGGEYNEQF
TRBV20-1	few	TRBJ2-3	SARLAGATDTQY
TRBV7-2	few	TRBJ2-5	ASSFQTGQETQY
TRBV5-1	many	TRBJ2-7	ASSLGTGIPYEQY
TRBV7-6	many	TRBJ2-1	ASSFTPGLAGSTENEQF
TRBV11-3	many	TRBJ2-1	ASSSENREQF
TRBV7-6	many	TRBJ2-1	ASSLRSFYNEQF
TRBV20-1	NA	TRBJ1-2	SATGGVIYGYT
TRBV19	many	TRBJ2-7	ASSIADQAYYEQY
TRBV19	few	TRBJ2-1	ASKPSGMNEQF
TRBV20-1	many	TRBJ2-7	SARGLWASGITTYEQY
TRBV5-1	many	TRBJ2-2	ASSLGLAGAPNTGELF
TRBV30	NA	TRBJ1-1	AWEFGAHTEAF
TRBV6-5	many	TRBJ2-2	ASSMEGSAGELF
TRBV10-3	NA	TRBJ1-6	ATSRGARDNSPLH
TRBV20-1	many	TRBJ2-3	STPAGGQAPDTQY
TRBV2	many	TRBJ2-7	ASGGDLYEQY
TRBV4-1	many	TRBJ1-1	ASSQVGPTEAF
TRBV3-1	many	TRBJ2-7	ASSQTGFHEQY
TRBV14	many	TRBJ2-5	ASSQERTVVIDREEKTQY
TRBV10-2	many	TRBJ2-5	ASSESPTGGQY
TRBV18	many	TRBJ2-7	ASSPGQRSYEQY
TRBV24-1	many	TRBJ2-2	ATRSGSSTGELF
TRBV12-3/TRBV12-4	many	TRBJ2-5	ASRLAGVVGETQY
TRBV3-1	many	TRBJ1-2	ASSQDSGDGYT
TRBV7-9	few	TRBJ1-1	ASSIMENTEAF
TRBV29-1	many	TRBJ2-5	SVDRRDKETQY
TRBV20-1	many	TRBJ2-7	SARSEVYEQY
TRBV5-1	few	TRBJ2-1	ASSLAAAYNEQF
TRBV11-3	many	TRBJ2-2	ASSPGTGGPNTGELF
TRBV12-3/TRBV12-4	NA	TRBJ1-2	ASTRDKGLIGCT
TRBV20-1	NA	TRBJ1-1	SAISGANTEAF
TRBV11-3	few	TRBJ2-1	ASSFGVGNEQF
TRBV20-1	many	TRBJ1-2	SARTNYGYT
TRBV5-1	many	TRBJ2-5	ASSLIGIQETQY
TRBV7-2	many	TRBJ2-2	ASSTPPGSGTGELF
TRBV7-2	many	TRBJ2-5	ASSLARGGQETQY
TRBV5-5	many	TRBJ1-5	ASSWGGFPNQPQH
TRBV20-1	NA	TRBJ2-1	SARERTSGVGNEQF
TRBV5-6	many	TRBJ2-1	ASSLVHLPRNEQF
TRBV5-1	many	TRBJ2-2	ASTVARGNTGELF
TRBV9	few	TRBJ2-3	ASSALAGGTTDTQY
TRBV5-1	many	TRBJ2-3	ASSFTGLAGDTQY
TRBV7-2	many	TRBJ1-1	ASSLGSQGARAF
TRBV9	many	TRBJ2-3	ASSEGGRKDTQY
TRBV7-3	many	TRBJ2-7	ASSFGSGADEQY
TRBV7-2	many	TRBJ2-1	ASSFSPTGSSYNEQF
TRBV9	NA	TRBJ2-3	ASSVEDPDTQY
TRBV11-2	many	TRBJ2-7	ASSLEVDEQY
TRBV7-8	many	TRBJ2-2	ASSTNRVISGELF